What follows is one T cell receptor (beta chain) and its context. Seattle patient enrollment occurred during active infection, with longitudinal follow-up thereafter. This specimen comes from a study of blood T cell repertoires in COVID-19. Sequencing was performed with immunoSEQ multiplex PCR; in TCRdb, only in-frame clones are kept and a portion is missing. The sample lists approximately 150,000 clones; approximately 90% were seen once. Source material: peripheral blood. The sequence was collected from a human donor with COVID-19, enrolled during active disease. The donor label of this sample is uncertain.

The CDR3 DNA reads as TGTGCCAGCAGCTTAGCGGCAGGGATGGTCTATGGCTACACCTTC. It codes for CASSLAAGMVYGYTF. V is TRBV11-2 and J is TRBJ1-2, with a tentative D call TRBD1 (5 bases). The CDR3 has 15 amino acids. Trimming stripped 1 base from V and 4 bases from J, with 13 bases between. Germline assignment: CDR1 SGHAT and CDR2 FQNNGV.